Sequencing of this TCR beta chain was carried out in a study of T cells in Graves' hyperthyroidism and ophthalmopathy. RNA transcripts served as the template for amplifying TCR beta CDR3 regions. TCR CDR3 underwent first-round RT-PCR with the HTBI primer set. TCRdb re-analysed the multiplex PCR reads in MiXCR, keeping a single row per CDR3 protein. The repertoire has 300,000 or so distinct CDR3 sequences, approximately 22% of them found once; the top ten carry 50%. Overall study results and limits: Most clonotypes that expanded in the thyroid above 0.001 also showed up in blood. Model-based prediction identified ophthalmopathy a median around 6.5 months prior to its onset.

The CDR3 sequence is 15 residues long. Trimming took 5 bases from V and 7 from J; bases not matched to a gene: 10. CDR1 and CDR2 (germline): MNHEY, SMNVEV (reference sequence). This clonotype was seen ten or more times. Antigen: not known. Sequencing was performed on blood. This chain links TRBV27 with TRBJ2-1, with 8 bases that match TRBD1. The sequence derives from a woman aged 50 to 60 with Graves' hyperthyroidism. The CDR3 DNA is TGTGCCAGCAGTGATTACCAGGGGGCAGCGAATGAGCAGTTCTTC. This codes for CASSDYQGAANEQFF.